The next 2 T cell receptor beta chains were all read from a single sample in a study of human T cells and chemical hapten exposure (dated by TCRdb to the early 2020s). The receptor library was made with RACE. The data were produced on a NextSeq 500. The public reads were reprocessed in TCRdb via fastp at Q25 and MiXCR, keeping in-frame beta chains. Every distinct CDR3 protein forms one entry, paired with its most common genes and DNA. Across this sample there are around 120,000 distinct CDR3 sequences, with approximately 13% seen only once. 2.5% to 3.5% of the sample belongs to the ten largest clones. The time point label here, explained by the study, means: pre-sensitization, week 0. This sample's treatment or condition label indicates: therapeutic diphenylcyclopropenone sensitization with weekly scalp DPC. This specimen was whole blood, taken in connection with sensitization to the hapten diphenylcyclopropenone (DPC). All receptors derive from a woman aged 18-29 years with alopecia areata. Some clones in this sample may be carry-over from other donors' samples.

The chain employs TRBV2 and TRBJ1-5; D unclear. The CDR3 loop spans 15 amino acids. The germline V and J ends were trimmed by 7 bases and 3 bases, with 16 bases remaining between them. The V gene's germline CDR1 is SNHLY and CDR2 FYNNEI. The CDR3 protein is CASTTIPRANQPQHF. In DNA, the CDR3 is TGTGCCAGCACCACAATTCCCCGTGCCAATCAGCCCCAGCATTTT.

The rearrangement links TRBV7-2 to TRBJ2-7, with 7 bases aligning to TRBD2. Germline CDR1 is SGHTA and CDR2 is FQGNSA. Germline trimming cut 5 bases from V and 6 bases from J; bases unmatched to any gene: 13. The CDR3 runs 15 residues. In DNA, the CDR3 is TGTGCCAGCAGCGCCGTCTCCGGGACTATCTCCGAGCAGTACTTC. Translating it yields CASSAVSGTISEQYF.